This record covers a single T cell receptor (beta chain). The CDR3 is 13 residues long. Deletions cut 3 bases from V and 6 bases from J, with 10 bases between. CDR1 SGHNT and CDR2 YYREEE come from the germline V gene (reference sequence). This entry comes from a study of shared clonotypes between healthy human individuals. Produced via immunoSEQ multiplex PCR; TCRdb's table is partial and in-frame only. The data show over 95,000 clones, about 45% seen once. The clonotype originates from a woman between 40 and 55 years old in good health. Some clones in this sample may be carry-over from other donors' samples. The chain employs TRBV5-4 and TRBJ2-1; D is uncertain. Material: PBMCs. CDR3 in DNA: TGTGCCAGCAGCTGGACCGAGGTCAATGAGCAGTTCTTC. Protein sequence: CASSWTEVNEQFF.